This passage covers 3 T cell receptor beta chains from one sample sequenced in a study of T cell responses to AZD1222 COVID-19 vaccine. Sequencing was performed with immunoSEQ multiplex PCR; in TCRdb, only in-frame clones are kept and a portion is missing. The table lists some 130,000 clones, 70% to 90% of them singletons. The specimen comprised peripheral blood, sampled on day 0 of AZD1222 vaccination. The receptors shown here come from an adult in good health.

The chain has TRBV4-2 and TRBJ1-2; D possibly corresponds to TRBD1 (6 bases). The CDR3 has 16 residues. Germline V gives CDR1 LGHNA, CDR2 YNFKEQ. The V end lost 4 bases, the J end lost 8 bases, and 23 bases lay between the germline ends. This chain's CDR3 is CASSLIVGAGTLGYTF. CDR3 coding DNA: TGTGCCAGCAGCCTGATCGTAGGGGCTGGGACACTAGGCTACACCTTC.

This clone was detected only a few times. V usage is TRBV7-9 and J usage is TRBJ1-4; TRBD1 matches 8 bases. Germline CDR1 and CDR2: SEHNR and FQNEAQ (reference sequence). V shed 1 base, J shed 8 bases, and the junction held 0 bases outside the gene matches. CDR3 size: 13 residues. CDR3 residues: CASSLGQGEKLFF. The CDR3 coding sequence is TGTGCCAGCAGCTTAGGACAGGGGGAAAAACTGTTTTTT.

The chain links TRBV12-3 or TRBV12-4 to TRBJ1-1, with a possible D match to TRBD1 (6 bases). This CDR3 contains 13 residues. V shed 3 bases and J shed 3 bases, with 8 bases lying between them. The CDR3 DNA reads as TGTGCCAGCAGTTTTGACAGGTACACTGAAGCTTTCTTT. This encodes CASSFDRYTEAFF.